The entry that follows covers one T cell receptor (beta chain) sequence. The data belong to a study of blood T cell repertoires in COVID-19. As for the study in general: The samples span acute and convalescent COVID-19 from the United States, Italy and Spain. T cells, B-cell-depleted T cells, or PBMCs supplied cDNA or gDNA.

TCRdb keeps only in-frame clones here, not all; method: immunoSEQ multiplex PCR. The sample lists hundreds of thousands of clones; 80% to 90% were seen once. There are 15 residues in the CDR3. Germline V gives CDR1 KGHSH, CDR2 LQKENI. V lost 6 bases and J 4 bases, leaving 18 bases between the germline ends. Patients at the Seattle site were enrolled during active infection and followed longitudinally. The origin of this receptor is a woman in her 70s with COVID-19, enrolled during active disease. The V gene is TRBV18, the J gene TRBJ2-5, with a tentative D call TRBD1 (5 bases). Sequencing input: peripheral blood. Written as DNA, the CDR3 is TGTGCCAGCTCCAATGGAAGGGGAATTGTAGAGACCCAGTACTTC. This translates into CASSNGRGIVETQYF.